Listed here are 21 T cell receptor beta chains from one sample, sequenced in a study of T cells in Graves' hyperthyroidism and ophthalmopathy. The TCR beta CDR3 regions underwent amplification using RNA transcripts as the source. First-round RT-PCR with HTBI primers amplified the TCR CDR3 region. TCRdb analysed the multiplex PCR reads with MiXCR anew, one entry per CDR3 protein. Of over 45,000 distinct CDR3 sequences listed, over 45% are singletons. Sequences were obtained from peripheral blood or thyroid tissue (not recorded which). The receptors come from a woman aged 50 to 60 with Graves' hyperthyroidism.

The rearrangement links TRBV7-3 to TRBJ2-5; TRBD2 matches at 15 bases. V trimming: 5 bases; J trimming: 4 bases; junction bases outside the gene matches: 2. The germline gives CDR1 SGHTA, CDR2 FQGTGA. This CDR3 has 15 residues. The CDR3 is CASSRTSGRGETQYF. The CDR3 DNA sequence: TGTGCCAGCAGCCGGACTAGCGGGAGGGGAGAGACCCAGTACTTC.

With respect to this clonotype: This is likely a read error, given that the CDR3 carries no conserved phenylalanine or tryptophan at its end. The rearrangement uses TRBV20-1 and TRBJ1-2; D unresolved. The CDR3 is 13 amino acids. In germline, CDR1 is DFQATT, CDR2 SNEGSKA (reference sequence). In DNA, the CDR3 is TGCGGTGCTAGCCCGGAAGCTAACTATGGCTACACCCTC. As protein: CGASPEANYGYTL.

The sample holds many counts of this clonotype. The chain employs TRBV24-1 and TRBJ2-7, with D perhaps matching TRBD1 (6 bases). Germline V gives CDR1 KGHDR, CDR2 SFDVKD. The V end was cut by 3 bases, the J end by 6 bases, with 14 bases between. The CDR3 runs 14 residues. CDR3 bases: TGTGCCACCAGTGATCCCCGACAGGCGGGCGAGCAGTACTTC. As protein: CATSDPRQAGEQYF.

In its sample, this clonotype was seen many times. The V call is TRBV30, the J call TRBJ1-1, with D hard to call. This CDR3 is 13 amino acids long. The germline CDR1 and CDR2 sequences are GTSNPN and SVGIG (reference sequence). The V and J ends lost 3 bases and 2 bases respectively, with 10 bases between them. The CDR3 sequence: CAWRALINTEAFF. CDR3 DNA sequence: TGTGCCTGGAGAGCCCTTATCAACACTGAAGCTTTCTTT.

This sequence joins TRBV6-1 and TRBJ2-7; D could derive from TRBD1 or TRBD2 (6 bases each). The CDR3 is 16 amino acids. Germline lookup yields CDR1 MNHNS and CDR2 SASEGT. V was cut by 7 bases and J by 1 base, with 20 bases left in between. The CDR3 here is CASKEGTRPNSYEQYF. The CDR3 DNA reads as TGTGCCAGCAAGGAGGGGACAAGACCCAATTCCTACGAGCAGTACTTC.

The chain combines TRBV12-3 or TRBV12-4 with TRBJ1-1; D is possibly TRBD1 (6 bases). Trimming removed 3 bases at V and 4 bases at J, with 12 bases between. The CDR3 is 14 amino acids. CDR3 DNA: TGTGCCAGCAGTTTCAACAGGGCCAGCACTGAAGCTTTCTTT. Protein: CASSFNRASTEAFF.

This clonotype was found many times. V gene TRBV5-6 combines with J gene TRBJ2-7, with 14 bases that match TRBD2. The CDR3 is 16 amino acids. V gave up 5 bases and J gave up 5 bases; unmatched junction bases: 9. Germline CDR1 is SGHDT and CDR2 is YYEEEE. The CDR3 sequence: CASRMTSGRAGDEQYF. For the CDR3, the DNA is TGTGCCAGCAGGATGACTAGCGGGAGGGCCGGAGACGAGCAGTACTTC.

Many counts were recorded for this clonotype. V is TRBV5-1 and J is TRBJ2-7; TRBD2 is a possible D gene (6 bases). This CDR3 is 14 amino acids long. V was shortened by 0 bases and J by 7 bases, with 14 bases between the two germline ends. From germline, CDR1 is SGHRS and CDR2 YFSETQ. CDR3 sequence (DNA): TGCGCCAGCAGCTTGGGCGCAGGGAGGCAAGAGCAGTACTTC. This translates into CASSLGAGRQEQYF.

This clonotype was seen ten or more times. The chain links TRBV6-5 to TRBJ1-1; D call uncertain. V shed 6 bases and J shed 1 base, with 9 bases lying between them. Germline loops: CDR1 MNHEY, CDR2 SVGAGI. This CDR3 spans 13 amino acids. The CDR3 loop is CASSAQGNTEAFF. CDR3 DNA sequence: TGTGCCAGCAGCGCCCAAGGGAACACTGAAGCTTTCTTT.

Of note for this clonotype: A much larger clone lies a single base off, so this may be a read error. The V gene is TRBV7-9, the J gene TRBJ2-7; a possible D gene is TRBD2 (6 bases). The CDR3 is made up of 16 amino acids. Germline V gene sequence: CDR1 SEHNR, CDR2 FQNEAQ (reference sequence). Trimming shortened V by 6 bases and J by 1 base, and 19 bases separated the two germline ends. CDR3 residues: CASSLPGPAGSYEQYF. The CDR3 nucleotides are TGTGCCAGCAGTCTACCTGGACCAGCGGGTTCCTACGAGCAGTACTTC.

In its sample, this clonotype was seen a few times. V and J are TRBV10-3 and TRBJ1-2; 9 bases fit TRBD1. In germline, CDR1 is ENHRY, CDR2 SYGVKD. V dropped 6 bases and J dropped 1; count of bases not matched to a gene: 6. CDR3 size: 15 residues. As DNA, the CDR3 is TGTGCCATCAGGGCCGGGACAGGGCATAACTATGGCTACACCTTC. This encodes CAIRAGTGHNYGYTF.

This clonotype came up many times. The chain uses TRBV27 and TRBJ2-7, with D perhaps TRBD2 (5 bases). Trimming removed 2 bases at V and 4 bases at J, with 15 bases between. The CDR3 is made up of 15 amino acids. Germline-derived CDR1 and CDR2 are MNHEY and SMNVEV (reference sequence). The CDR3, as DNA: TGTGCCAGCAGTTTACGGGCAACCCGGGGTTACGAGCAGTACTTC. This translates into CASSLRATRGYEQYF.

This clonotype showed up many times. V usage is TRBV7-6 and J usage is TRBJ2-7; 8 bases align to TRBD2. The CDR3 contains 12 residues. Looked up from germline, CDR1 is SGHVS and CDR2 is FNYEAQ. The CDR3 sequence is CARSGSSYEQYF. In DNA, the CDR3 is TGTGCTAGAAGCGGGAGCTCCTACGAGCAGTACTTC.

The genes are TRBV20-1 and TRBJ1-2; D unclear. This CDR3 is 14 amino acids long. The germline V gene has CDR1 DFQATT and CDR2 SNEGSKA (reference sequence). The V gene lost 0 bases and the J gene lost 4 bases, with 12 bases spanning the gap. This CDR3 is CSARDGTLTYGYTF. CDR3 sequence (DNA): TGCAGTGCTAGAGACGGAACTTTAACCTATGGCTACACCTTC.

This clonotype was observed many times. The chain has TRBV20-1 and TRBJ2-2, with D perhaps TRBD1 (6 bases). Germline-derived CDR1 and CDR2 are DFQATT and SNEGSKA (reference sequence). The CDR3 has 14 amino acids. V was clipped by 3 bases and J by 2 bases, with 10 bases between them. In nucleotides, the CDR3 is TGCAGTGCTAGCCCAGGGGCCAACACCGGGGAGCTGTTTTTT. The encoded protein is CSASPGANTGELFF.

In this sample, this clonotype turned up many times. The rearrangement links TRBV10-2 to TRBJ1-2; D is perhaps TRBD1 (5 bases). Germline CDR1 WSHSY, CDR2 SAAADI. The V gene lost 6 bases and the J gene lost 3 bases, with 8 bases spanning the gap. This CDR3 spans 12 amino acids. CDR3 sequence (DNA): TGCGCCAGCAGCAGGGATGACTATGGCTACACCTTC. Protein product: CASSRDDYGYTF.

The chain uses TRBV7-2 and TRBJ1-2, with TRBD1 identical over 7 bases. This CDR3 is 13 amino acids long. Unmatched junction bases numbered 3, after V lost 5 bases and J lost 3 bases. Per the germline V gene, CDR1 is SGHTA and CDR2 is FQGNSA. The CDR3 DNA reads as TGTGCCAGCAGCCGGACAGGAGACTATGGCTACACCTTC. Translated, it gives CASSRTGDYGYTF.

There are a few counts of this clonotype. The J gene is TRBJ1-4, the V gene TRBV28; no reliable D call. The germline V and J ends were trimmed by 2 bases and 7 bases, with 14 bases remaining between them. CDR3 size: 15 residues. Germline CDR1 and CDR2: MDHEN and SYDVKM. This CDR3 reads CASSLAGSGSEKLFF. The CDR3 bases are TGTGCCAGCAGTTTAGCGGGGTCGGGGAGTGAAAAACTGTTTTTT.

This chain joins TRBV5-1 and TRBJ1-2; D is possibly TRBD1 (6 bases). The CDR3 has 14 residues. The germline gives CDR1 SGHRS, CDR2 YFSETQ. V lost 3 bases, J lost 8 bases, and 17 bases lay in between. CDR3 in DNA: TGCGCCAGCAGCTCAGACCACAGGGCGGAAGGCTACACCTTC. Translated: CASSSDHRAEGYTF.

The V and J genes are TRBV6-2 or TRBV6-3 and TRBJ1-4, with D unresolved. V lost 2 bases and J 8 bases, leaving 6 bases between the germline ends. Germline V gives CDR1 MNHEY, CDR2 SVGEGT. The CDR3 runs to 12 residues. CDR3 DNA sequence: TGTGCCAGCAGTTACGGACGGGAAAAACTGTTTTTT. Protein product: CASSYGREKLFF.

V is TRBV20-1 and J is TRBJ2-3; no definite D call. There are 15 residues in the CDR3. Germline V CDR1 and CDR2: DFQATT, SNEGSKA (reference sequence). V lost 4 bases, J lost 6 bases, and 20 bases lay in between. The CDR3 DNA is TGCAGTGCTAATCCCATAGCAGGAGATAGGGATACGCAGTATTTT. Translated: CSANPIAGDRDTQYF.